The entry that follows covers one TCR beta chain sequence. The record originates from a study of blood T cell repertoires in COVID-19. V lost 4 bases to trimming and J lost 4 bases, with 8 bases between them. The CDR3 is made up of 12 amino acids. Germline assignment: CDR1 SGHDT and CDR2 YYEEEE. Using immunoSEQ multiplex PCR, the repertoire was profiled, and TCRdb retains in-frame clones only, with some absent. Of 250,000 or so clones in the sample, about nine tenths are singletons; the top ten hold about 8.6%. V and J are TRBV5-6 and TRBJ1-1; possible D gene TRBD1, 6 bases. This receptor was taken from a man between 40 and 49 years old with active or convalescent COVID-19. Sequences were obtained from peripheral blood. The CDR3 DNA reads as TGTGCCAGCAGCGCACAGGGCACTGAAGCTTTCTTT. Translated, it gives CASSAQGTEAFF. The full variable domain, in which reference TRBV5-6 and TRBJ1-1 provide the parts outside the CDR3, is DAGVTQSPTHLIKTRGQQVTLRCSPKSGHDTVSWYQQALGQGPQFIFQYYEEEERQRGNFPDRFSGHQFPNYSSELNVNALLLGDSALYLCASSAQGTEAFFGQGTRLTVV.